A selection of T cell receptor beta chains follows, all from one sample in a study of blood T cell repertoires in COVID-19. Profiling relied on immunoSEQ multiplex PCR, and the TCRdb table lists in-frame clones only, not all of them. The sample yields about 400,000 clones, more than 75% seen once. Specimen: PBMCs or T cells enriched from blood (not recorded which). These receptors all stem from a woman between 25 and 40 years old with acute COVID-19. Each CDR3 is given with its conserved first and last residue. D genes are given only for firm matches. Clone size is shown for a subset of rows, as once, few, many or a class of expanded clone.

NA,TRBV9,TRBJ1-1,NA,CASSVSGTEAFF,TGTGCCAGCAGCGTGAGCGGGACTGAAGCTTTCTTT
NA,TRBV23-1,TRBJ2-1,NA,CASSQPPGSLYYNEQFF,TGCGCCAGCAGTCAACCCCCGGGGTCCCTGTACTACAATGAGCAGTTCTTC
NA,TRBV9,TRBJ2-3,NA,CASSPWGVPGDTQYF,TGTGCCAGCAGCCCCTGGGGGGTACCGGGTGATACGCAGTATTTT
once,TRBV30,TRBJ1-5,TRBD1,CAWSELDRDLPQHF,TGTGCCTGGAGCGAACTAGACAGGGACCTTCCCCAGCATTTT
NA,TRBV7-9,TRBJ2-7,NA,CASSLVPFYEQYF,TGTGCCAGCAGCTTAGTCCCCTTTTACGAGCAGTACTTC
NA,TRBV5-1,TRBJ1-1,NA,CASIPGTHPNTEAFF,TGCGCCAGCATCCCGGGGACACACCCGAACACTGAAGCTTTCTTT
NA,TRBV10-3,TRBJ2-3,TRBD2,CAISELAGGTTDTQYF,TGTGCCATCAGTGAGCTAGCGGGGGGTACCACAGATACGCAGTATTTT
NA,TRBV10-1,TRBJ1-5,NA,CASRPGKHSNQPQHF,TGCGCCAGCAGGCCAGGGAAGCATAGCAATCAGCCCCAGCATTTT
NA,TRBV20-1,TRBJ1-6,NA,CSASKQGSNSPLHF,TGCAGTGCTAGTAAACAGGGAAGTAATTCACCCCTCCACTTT
NA,TRBV6-1,TRBJ1-2,NA,CASSGLYRVGFNYGYTF,TGTGCCAGCAGTGGGCTCTACAGGGTGGGGTTTAACTATGGCTACACCTTC
NA,TRBV6-5,TRBJ1-2,NA,CASRADMGGYTF,TGTGCCAGCAGGGCCGACATGGGTGGCTACACCTTC
NA,TRBV6-5,TRBJ1-6,NA,CASSYRRAGGGSPLHF,TGTGCCAGCAGTTACAGGCGGGCTGGGGGAGGTTCACCCCTCCACTTT
NA,TRBV13,TRBJ2-7,TRBD2,CASSLGVGGGYEQYF,TGTGCCAGCAGCTTAGGCGTGGGCGGGGGCTACGAGCAGTACTTC
NA,TRBV7-9,TRBJ1-4,NA,CASSLALPGKLFF,TGTGCCAGCAGCTTAGCGCTTCCCGGGAAACTGTTTTTT
NA,TRBV19,TRBJ2-5,TRBD2,CASTPRVSGGAGETQYF,TGTGCCAGTACCCCGCGGGTGAGCGGGGGGGCGGGAGAGACCCAGTACTTC
NA,TRBV19,TRBJ1-2,NA,CASSIEDSTNYGYTF,TGTGCCAGTAGTATCGAAGACTCTACTAACTATGGCTACACCTTC
NA,TRBV30,TRBJ1-6,NA,CAWSVRLGEDSPLHF,TGTGCCTGGAGTGTACGATTGGGTGAGGATTCACCCCTCCACTTT
NA,TRBV4-3,TRBJ2-3,TRBD1,CASSQDLAGGLTDTQYF,TGCGCCAGCAGCCAAGATCTGGCAGGGGGCTTAACAGATACGCAGTATTTT
NA,TRBV9,TRBJ2-2,NA,CASSVGWGPVNTGELFF,TGTGCCAGCAGCGTAGGGTGGGGGCCCGTGAACACCGGGGAGCTGTTTTTT
NA,TRBV4-2,TRBJ2-3,TRBD2,CASSLAGYTDTQYF,TGTGCCAGCAGCTTAGCGGGTTACACAGATACGCAGTATTTT
NA,TRBV2,TRBJ1-4,NA,CASSAGALEKLFF,TGTGCCAGCAGTGCTGGGGCGCTTGAAAAACTGTTTTTT
NA,TRBV7-9,TRBJ1-1,NA,CASSSWAENTEAFF,TGTGCCAGCAGCTCCTGGGCAGAGAACACTGAAGCTTTCTTT
NA,TRBV2,TRBJ1-5,NA,CASTRDITQPQHF,TGTGCCAGCACCCGGGACATAACTCAGCCCCAGCATTTT
NA,TRBV6-2/TRBV6-3,TRBJ2-1,TRBD2,CASSYGAGVYNEQFF,TGTGCCAGCAGTTATGGAGCGGGGGTATACAATGAGCAGTTCTTC
NA,TRBV9,TRBJ1-2,NA,CASRGGSPNYGYTF,TGTGCCAGCAGAGGGGGTTCCCCTAACTATGGCTACACCTTC
NA,TRBV9,TRBJ1-1,NA,CASSYAHETEAFF,TGTGCCAGCAGCTACGCCCACGAGACTGAAGCTTTCTTT
NA,TRBV24-1,TRBJ2-7,TRBD2,CATSDRNSGDSYEQYF,TGTGCCACCAGTGACCGTAATAGCGGGGACTCCTACGAGCAGTACTTC
few,TRBV5-1,TRBJ2-7,NA,CASSLGSLAEQYF,TGCGCCAGCAGCTTGGGTTCGTTAGCTGAGCAGTACTTC
NA,TRBV19,TRBJ1-2,NA,CASNRDKNYGYTF,TGTGCCAGTAACCGGGACAAGAACTATGGCTACACCTTC
NA,TRBV30,TRBJ2-2,NA,CAWSVHPGELFF,TGTGCCTGGAGTGTACACCCTGGGGAGCTGTTTTTT
NA,TRBV5-1,TRBJ2-1,TRBD2,CASSATSGSPYNEQFF,TGCGCCAGCAGCGCGACTAGCGGGTCTCCCTACAATGAGCAGTTCTTC
once,TRBV25-1,TRBJ1-2,TRBD1,CASSESGQGAIYGYTF,TGTGCCAGCAGTGAATCTGGGCAGGGGGCTATTTATGGCTACACCTTC
few,TRBV4-1,TRBJ1-1,NA,CASSQGHLTEAFF,TGCGCCAGCAGCCAGGGCCATTTGACTGAAGCTTTCTTT
NA,TRBV13,TRBJ2-3,NA,CASSPDSASIFTDTQYF,TGTGCCAGCAGTCCGGACTCAGCTAGCATATTCACAGATACGCAGTATTTT
NA,TRBV11-2,TRBJ1-1,NA,CASSHSVQNTEAFF,TGTGCCAGCAGCCATAGCGTGCAGAACACTGAAGCTTTCTTT
NA,TRBV9,TRBJ1-2,TRBD1,CASSVGAGQGNYGYTF,TGTGCCAGCAGCGTAGGTGCGGGACAGGGTAACTATGGCTACACCTTC
NA,TRBV10-2,TRBJ1-2,NA,CASSDRENYGYTF,TGCGCCAGCAGTGACAGGGAAAACTATGGCTACACCTTC
NA,TRBV5-1,TRBJ1-6,TRBD1,CASSLSTGVLSPLHF,TGCGCCAGCAGCTTATCGACAGGGGTATTATCACCCCTCCACTTT
NA,TRBV2,TRBJ1-1,NA,CASAGVNTEAFF,TGTGCCAGCGCAGGGGTAAACACTGAAGCTTTCTTT
NA,TRBV6-5,TRBJ1-1,NA,CASITLGVNTEAFF,TGTGCCAGCATCACCCTAGGGGTGAACACTGAAGCTTTCTTT
NA,TRBV6-1,TRBJ1-2,NA,CASSEIQGNYGYTF,TGTGCCAGCAGTGAAATCCAGGGCAACTATGGCTACACCTTC
NA,TRBV30,TRBJ2-7,NA,CAWSRGYFYEQYF,TGTGCCTGGAGCAGGGGCTACTTCTACGAGCAGTACTTC
NA,TRBV7-9,TRBJ2-7,TRBD1,CASSPRQGVPDYEQYF,TGTGCCAGCAGCCCCCGACAGGGGGTCCCAGACTACGAGCAGTACTTC
NA,TRBV7-2,TRBJ1-5,TRBD1,CASSLFGQGDFNQPQHF,TGTGCCAGCAGCTTATTTGGCCAGGGGGACTTCAATCAGCCCCAGCATTTT
NA,TRBV29-1,TRBJ2-1,TRBD2,CSVKRASGAYNEQFF,TGCAGCGTTAAGAGGGCTAGCGGGGCCTACAATGAGCAGTTCTTC
NA,TRBV5-1,TRBJ2-7,NA,CASSRYYHRDEQYF,TGCGCCAGCAGCAGATACTATCACAGGGACGAGCAGTACTTC
NA,TRBV7-9,TRBJ2-3,NA,CASSPPGGRGSTDTQYF,TGTGCCAGCAGCCCCCCAGGAGGGCGGGGCAGCACAGATACGCAGTATTTT
NA,TRBV29-1,TRBJ1-1,NA,CSGKNTEAFF,TGCAGCGGTAAGAACACTGAAGCTTTCTTT
NA,TRBV24-1,TRBJ2-3,TRBD1,CATSGGTGEFWTDTQYF,TGTGCCACCAGTGGAGGGACAGGGGAATTTTGGACAGATACGCAGTATTTT
NA,TRBV9,TRBJ1-2,TRBD1,CASSARLTGTGTVTF,TGTGCCAGCAGCGCCAGATTAACCGGGACAGGTACTGTCACCTTC
NA,TRBV7-3,TRBJ1-1,TRBD1,CASSFLGQGVAFF,TGTGCCAGCAGCTTTCTGGGACAGGGGGTAGCTTTCTTT
few,TRBV9,TRBJ1-1,TRBD1,CASSVLTGGNTEAFF,TGTGCCAGCAGCGTATTAACAGGGGGGAACACTGAAGCTTTCTTT
NA,TRBV21-1,TRBJ1-1,NA,CASSKDGRFGEAFF,TGTGCCAGCAGCAAAGATGGCAGGTTCGGTGAAGCTTTCTTT
NA,TRBV29-1,TRBJ1-6,TRBD1,CSARQGDSYNSPLHF,TGCAGCGCCCGACAGGGTGACTCCTATAATTCACCCCTCCACTTT